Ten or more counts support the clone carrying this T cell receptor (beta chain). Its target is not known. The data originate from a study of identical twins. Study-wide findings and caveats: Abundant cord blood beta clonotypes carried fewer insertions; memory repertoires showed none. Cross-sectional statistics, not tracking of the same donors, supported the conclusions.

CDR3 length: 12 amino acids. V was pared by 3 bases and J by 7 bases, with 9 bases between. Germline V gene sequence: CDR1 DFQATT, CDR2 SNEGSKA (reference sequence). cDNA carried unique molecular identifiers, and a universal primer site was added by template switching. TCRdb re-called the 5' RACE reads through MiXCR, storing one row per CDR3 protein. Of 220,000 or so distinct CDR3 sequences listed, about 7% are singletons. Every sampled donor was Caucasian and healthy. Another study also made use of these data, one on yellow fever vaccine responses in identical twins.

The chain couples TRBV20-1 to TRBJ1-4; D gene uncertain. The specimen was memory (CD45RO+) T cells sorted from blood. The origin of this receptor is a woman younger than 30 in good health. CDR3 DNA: TGCAGTGCTAGTCCCCCGGGTGAAAAACTGTTTTTT. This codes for CSASPPGEKLFF.